This is a list of T cell receptor beta chains from one sample in a study of blood T cell repertoires in COVID-19. Here immunoSEQ multiplex PCR was the method, and the copy in TCRdb shows in-frame clones only, minus some. The sample holds roughly 150,000 clones, roughly 85% seen once. Sequencing was performed on peripheral blood. These receptors originate from an older woman with COVID-19, enrolled during active disease. CDR3s leave out the opening cysteine and the closing phenylalanine or tryptophan.

TRBV18,ASSPTGGAGNQPQH
TRBV3-1/TRBV3-2,ASNVRGGTEAF
TRBV5-1,ASNLAGANNEQF
TRBV19,ASRKGADNQPQH
TRBV12-3/TRBV12-4,ASSLRGNYGYT
TRBV19,ASSGRDNQPQH
TRBV7-2,ASSFVGRDQY
TRBV27,ASSRQGAWGNTIY
TRBV5-1,ASSLSGGSYNEQF
TRBV6-1,ASSEAVAGSSTDTQY
TRBV7-8,ASSLATAGKGDTQY